One sample yielded the 13 T cell receptor beta chains listed below, sequenced in a study of control samples from healthy donors and cancer patients. Data came from immunoSEQ multiplex PCR; TCRdb stores just in-frame clones and leaves some out. The sample holds about 120,000 clones, more than 75% seen once. The sample comprised blood. The receptors originated from a man in his thirties or forties in good health.

This clone was recorded at least ten times. The chain is built from TRBV12-3 or TRBV12-4 and TRBJ1-2; D gene uncertain. V gave up 3 bases and J gave up 6 bases, with 11 bases separating them. The CDR3 covers 13 residues. CDR3 DNA sequence: TGTGCCAGCAGTTTGAACAGTATACATGGCTACACCTTC. It translates to CASSLNSIHGYTF.

V and J are TRBV3-1 (or the pseudogene TRBV3-2) and TRBJ1-3; no reliable D call. This CDR3 has 15 amino acids. Trimming removed 0 bases from V and 7 bases from J, with 13 bases in between. Germline CDR1 LGHDT, CDR2 YNNKEL (reference sequence). CDR3 nucleotides: TGTGCCAGCAGCCAAGAAAGGACCTACCAGAACACCATATATTTT. Translated, it gives CASSQERTYQNTIYF.

V is TRBV7-8 and J is TRBJ2-2; either TRBD1 or TRBD2 may fit D (5 bases each). Looked up from germline, CDR1 is SGHVS and CDR2 is FQNEAQ. Between the trimmed V and J ends, which lost 6 bases and 2 bases, there was a span of 16 bases. The CDR3 loop spans 16 amino acids. The CDR3 DNA reads as TGTGCCAGCAGGGAGTATGGGGGATTCAACACCGGGGAGCTGTTTTTT. Translating gives CASREYGGFNTGELFF.

This chain uses TRBV10-3 with TRBJ2-3; TRBD2 is a possible D gene (5 bases). Germline CDR1 is ENHRY and CDR2 is SYGVKD. CDR3 length: 15 residues. The germline V and J ends were trimmed by 10 bases and 0 bases, with 17 bases remaining between them. Written as DNA, the CDR3 is TGTGCCAGCCGGGGTGAGACGGCTAGCACAGATACGCAGTATTTT. As protein: CASRGETASTDTQYF.

Only one count was recorded for this clone. The rearrangement links TRBV6-1 to TRBJ2-3; D is perhaps TRBD1 (6 bases). CDR1 is MNHNS, CDR2 SASEGT, per germline. CDR3 length equals 15 residues. Trimming removed 3 bases from V and 4 bases from J, with 14 bases in between. As DNA, the CDR3 is TGTGCCAGCAGTGATACAGGGAGTAGATCAGATACGCAGTATTTT. Its protein is CASSDTGSRSDTQYF.

This chain links TRBV6-2 or TRBV6-3 with TRBJ1-5, with no clear D. V lost 2 bases and J 5 bases, leaving 10 bases between the germline ends. The CDR3 sequence is 14 residues long. Germline V CDR1 and CDR2: MNHEY, SVGEGT. CDR3 DNA: TGTGCCAGCAGTTACGAGGGAGGACATCAGCCCCAGCATTTT. This gives the protein CASSYEGGHQPQHF.

V and J are TRBV3-1 (or the pseudogene TRBV3-2) and TRBJ1-2; TRBD1 aligns across 12 bases. From germline, CDR1 is LGHDT and CDR2 YNNKEL (reference sequence). V gave up 0 bases and J gave up 7 bases; unmatched junction bases: 6. The CDR3 spans 16 residues. The CDR3 nucleotides read TGTGCCAGCAGCCAAGAATGGGGACAGGGGGCGCTTGGCTACACCTTC. Encoded protein: CASSQEWGQGALGYTF.

This chain uses TRBV5-5 with TRBJ1-5, with 8 nucleotides matching TRBD1. V shed 1 base and J 2 bases; nucleotides not matched to a gene: 8. There are 17 residues in the CDR3. CDR1 is SGHKS, CDR2 YYEKEE, per germline (reference sequence). The CDR3 is CASSLRAGGEGNQPQHF. The CDR3, as DNA: TGTGCCAGCAGCTTGAGGGCAGGGGGCGAAGGCAATCAGCCCCAGCATTTT.

This clone was recorded once. This rearrangement joins TRBV19 to TRBJ2-1; the D gene is possibly TRBD2 (6 bases). The germline CDR1 and CDR2 sequences are LNHDA and SQIVND (reference sequence). With 5 bases removed from V and 6 bases from J, the gap between germline ends came to 17 bases. The CDR3 is 15 amino acids. Here the CDR3 DNA reads TGTGCCAGTAGTGACGGGACTCTATGGGGCAATGAGCAGTTCTTC. It codes for CASSDGTLWGNEQFF.

The chain combines TRBV9 with TRBJ1-3; D possibly corresponds to TRBD1 (6 bases). The CDR3 spans 15 residues. Germline CDR1 reads SGDLS; CDR2 reads YYNGEE. V was pared by 5 bases and J by 1 base, with 13 bases between. CDR3: CASRDTGWSGNTIYF. In DNA, the CDR3 is TGTGCCAGCAGAGATACAGGGTGGTCTGGAAACACCATATATTTT.

This clone was detected only once. The chain employs TRBV2 and TRBJ2-1; D call uncertain. CDR1 and CDR2 (germline): SNHLY, FYNNEI. V shed 5 bases and J shed 6 bases, with 2 bases lying between them. This CDR3 comprises 10 residues. CDR3 protein: CASSFNEQFF. CDR3 in DNA: TGTGCCAGCAGTTTCAATGAGCAGTTCTTC. The full variable domain, in which reference TRBV2 and TRBJ2-1 provide the parts outside the CDR3, is EPEVTQTPSHQVTQMGQEVILRCVPISNHLYFYWYRQILGQKVEFLVSFYNNEISEKSEIFDDQFSVERPDGSNFTLKIRSTKLEDSAMYFCASSFNEQFFGPGTRLTVL.

The V and J genes are TRBV19 and TRBJ2-7; 12 bases align to TRBD1. J lost 5 bases, V lost 10 bases, and 6 bases had no gene match. This CDR3 region has 13 residues. CDR1 is LNHDA and CDR2 is SQIVND in the germline V gene (reference sequence). The CDR3 loop is CATTGTGGNEQYF. CDR3 sequence (DNA): TGTGCCACTACCGGGACAGGGGGCAACGAGCAGTACTTC.

This chain uses TRBV15 with TRBJ2-5; no clear D. The V end lost 1 base, the J end lost 5 bases, and 8 bases lay between the germline ends. This CDR3 has 13 amino acids. Germline assignment: CDR1 LNHNV and CDR2 YYDKDF (reference sequence). CDR3 in DNA: TGTGCCACCAGCAGAGTGGCGCTGGAGACCCAGTACTTC. Translating it yields CATSRVALETQYF.